This TCR beta chain appears in the sequencing data of a study of blood T cell repertoires in COVID-19. Measured with immunoSEQ multiplex PCR; TCRdb has only the in-frame clones, and not every one. The sample yields some 300,000 clones, 85% to 90% seen once. The CDR3 runs 13 residues. Germline assignment: CDR1 LGHDT and CDR2 YNNKEL (reference sequence). V was pared by 0 bases and J by 0 bases, with 3 bases between. The sequencing sample was made of PBMCs or T cells enriched from blood (not recorded which). The J gene is TRBJ2-7, the V gene TRBV3-1 (or the pseudogene TRBV3-2); no definite D call. The receptor's source is a man aged 25 to 45 who had recovered from COVID-19. Written as DNA, the CDR3 is TGTGCCAGCAGCCAAGAGTACTCCTACGAGCAGTACTTC. It encodes CASSQEYSYEQYF.